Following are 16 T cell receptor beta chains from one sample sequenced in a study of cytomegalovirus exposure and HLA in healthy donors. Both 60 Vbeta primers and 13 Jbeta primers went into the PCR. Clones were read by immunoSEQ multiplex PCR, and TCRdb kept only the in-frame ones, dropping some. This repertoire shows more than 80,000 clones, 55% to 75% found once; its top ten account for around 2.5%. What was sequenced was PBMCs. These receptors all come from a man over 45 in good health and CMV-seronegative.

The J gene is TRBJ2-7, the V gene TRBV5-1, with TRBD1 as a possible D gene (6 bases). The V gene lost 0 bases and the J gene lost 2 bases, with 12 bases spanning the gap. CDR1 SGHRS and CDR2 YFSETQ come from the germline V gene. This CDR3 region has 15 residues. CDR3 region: CASSLAGRGTYEQYF. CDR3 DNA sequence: TGCGCCAGCAGCTTGGCCGGAAGGGGGACCTACGAGCAGTACTTC.

Here the CDR3 reads CASSSLRQGWNEQFF. The DNA of the CDR3 is TGTGCCAGCAGTTCCTTACGACAGGGTTGGAATGAGCAGTTCTTC. The chain has TRBV27 and TRBJ2-1; the match to TRBD1 covers 7 bases. The germline CDR1 and CDR2 sequences are MNHEY and SMNVEV (reference sequence). CDR3 length: 15 amino acids. V was pared by 4 bases and J by 7 bases, with 10 bases of the junction left unmatched.

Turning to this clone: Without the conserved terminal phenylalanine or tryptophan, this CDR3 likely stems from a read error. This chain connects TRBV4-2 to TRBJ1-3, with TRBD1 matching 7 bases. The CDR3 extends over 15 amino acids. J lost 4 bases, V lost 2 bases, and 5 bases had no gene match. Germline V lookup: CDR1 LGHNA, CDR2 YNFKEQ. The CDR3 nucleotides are TGTGCCAGCAGCCAACTGGACAGGAGAGGAAACACCATATATGTT. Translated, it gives CASSQLDRRGNTIYV.

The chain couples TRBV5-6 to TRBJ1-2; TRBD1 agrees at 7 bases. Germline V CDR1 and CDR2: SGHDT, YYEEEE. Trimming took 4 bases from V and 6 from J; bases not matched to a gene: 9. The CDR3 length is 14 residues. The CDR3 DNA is TGTGCCAGCAGCGGCCCTACAGGGGTTCATGGCTACACCTTC. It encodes CASSGPTGVHGYTF.

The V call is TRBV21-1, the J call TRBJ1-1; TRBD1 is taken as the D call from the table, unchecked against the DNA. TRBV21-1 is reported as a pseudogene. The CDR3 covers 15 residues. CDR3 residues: CASSTLRTTNTEAFF. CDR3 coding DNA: TGTGCCAGCAGCACGCTCCGGACAACTAACACTGAAGCTTTCTTT.

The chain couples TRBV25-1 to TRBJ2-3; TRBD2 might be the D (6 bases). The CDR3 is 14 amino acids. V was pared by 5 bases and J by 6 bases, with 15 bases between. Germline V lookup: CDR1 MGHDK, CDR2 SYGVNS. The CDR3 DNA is TGTGCCAGCAGTTTTGGGGGGACGAGGGATACGCAGTATTTT. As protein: CASSFGGTRDTQYF.

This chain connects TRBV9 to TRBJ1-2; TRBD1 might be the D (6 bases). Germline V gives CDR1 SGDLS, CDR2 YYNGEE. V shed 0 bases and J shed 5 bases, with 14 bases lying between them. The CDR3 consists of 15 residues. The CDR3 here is CASSVAPGRGYGYTF. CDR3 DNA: TGTGCCAGCAGCGTAGCCCCGGGGAGGGGGTATGGCTACACCTTC.

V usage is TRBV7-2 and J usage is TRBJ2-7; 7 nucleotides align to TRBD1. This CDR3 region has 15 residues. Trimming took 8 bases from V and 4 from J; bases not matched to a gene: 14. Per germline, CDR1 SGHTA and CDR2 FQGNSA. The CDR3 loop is CASQGAGTAGYEQYF. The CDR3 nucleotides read TGTGCCAGCCAAGGGGCCGGGACAGCAGGATACGAGCAGTACTTC.

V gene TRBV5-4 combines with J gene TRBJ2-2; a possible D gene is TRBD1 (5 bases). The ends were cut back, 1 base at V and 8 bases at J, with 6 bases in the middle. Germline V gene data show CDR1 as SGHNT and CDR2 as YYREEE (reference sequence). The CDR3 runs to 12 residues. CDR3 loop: CASSLHRGELFF. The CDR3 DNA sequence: TGTGCCAGCAGCTTGCACAGGGGGGAGCTGTTTTTT.

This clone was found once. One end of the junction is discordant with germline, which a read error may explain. The CDR3 coding sequence is TGTGCCAACAGCTTACACGGGGGGGTGGGTACGCAGTATTTT. Its translation is CANSLHGGVGTQYF. This chain joins TRBV11-2 and TRBJ2-3, with 8 bases matching TRBD2. In germline, CDR1 is SGHAT, CDR2 FQNNGV. The CDR3 totals 14 residues.

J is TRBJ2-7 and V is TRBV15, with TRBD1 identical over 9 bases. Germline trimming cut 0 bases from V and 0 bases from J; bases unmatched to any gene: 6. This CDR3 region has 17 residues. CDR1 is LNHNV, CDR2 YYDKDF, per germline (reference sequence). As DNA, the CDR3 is TGTGCCACCAGCAGAGACTGGCTGGGACAGGGCTCCTACGAGCAGTACTTC. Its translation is CATSRDWLGQGSYEQYF.

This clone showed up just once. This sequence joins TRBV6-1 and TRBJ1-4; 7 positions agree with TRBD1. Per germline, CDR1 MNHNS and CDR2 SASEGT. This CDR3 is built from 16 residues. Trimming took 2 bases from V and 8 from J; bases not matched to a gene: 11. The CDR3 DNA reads TGTGCCAGCAGTGAAAGGTCCACAGGGGTGTGGGAAAAACTGTTTTTT. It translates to CASSERSTGVWEKLFF.

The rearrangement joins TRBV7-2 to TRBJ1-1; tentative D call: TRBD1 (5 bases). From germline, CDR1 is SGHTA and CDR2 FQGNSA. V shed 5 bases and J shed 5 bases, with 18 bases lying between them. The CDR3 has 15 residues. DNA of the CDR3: TGTGCCAGCAGCACCCGGAGGGGCCCCGAAACTGAAGCTTTCTTT. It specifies CASSTRRGPETEAFF.

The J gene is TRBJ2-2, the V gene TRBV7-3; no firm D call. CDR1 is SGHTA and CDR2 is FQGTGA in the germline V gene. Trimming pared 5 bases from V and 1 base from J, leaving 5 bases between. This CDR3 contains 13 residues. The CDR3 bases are TGTGCCAGCAGCCCTCGGAACACCGGGGAGCTGTTTTTT. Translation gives CASSPRNTGELFF.

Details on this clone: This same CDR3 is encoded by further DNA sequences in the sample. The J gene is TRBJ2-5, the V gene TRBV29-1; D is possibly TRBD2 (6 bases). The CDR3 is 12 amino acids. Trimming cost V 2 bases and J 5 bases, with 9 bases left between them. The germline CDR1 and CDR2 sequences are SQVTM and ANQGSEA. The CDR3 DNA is TGCAGCGTTGAATTCGGGGGTGAGACCCAGTACTTC. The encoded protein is CSVEFGGETQYF.

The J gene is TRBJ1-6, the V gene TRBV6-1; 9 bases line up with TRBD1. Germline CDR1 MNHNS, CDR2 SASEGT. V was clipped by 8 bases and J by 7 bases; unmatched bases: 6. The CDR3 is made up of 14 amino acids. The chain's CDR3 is CASSGQGWNSPLHF. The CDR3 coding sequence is TGTGCCAGCTCAGGACAGGGGTGGAATTCACCCCTCCACTTT.